A selection of T cell receptor beta chains follows, all from one sample in a study of blood T cell repertoires in COVID-19. The protocol was immunoSEQ multiplex PCR, while the TCRdb copy is restricted to in-frame clones and leaves out a portion. The sample consists of fewer than 250,000 clones, over 80% of them appearing once. The sample consisted of PBMCs or T cells enriched from blood (not recorded which). These receptors originate from a woman in her twenties or thirties with acute COVID-19. Each CDR3 is given with its conserved first and last residue. Fields, in order: V gene, J gene, clone size, D gene, CDR3 protein, CDR3 DNA. The D gene is left open where the match is weak. Some rows have no size entry. The others give once, few or many, or a class for an expanded clone.

TRBV29-1	TRBJ2-3	NA	TRBD2	CSVGFLAGGLGDTQYF	TGCAGCGTTGGGTTTCTAGCGGGGGGCCTAGGGGATACGCAGTATTTT
TRBV6-1	TRBJ1-1	NA	TRBD1	CASSEITGGKNTEAFF	TGTGCCAGCAGTGAAATCACAGGGGGGAAGAACACTGAAGCTTTCTTT
TRBV5-4	TRBJ2-2	NA	NA	CASSFPGGGNTGELFF	TGTGCCAGCAGCTTCCCGGGTGGAGGGAACACCGGGGAGCTGTTTTTT
TRBV21-1	TRBJ1-2	NA	NA	CASRIRGKQRGNYGYTF	TGTGCCAGCAGGATCCGCGGGAAACAGCGTGGTAACTATGGCTACACCTTC
TRBV5-1	TRBJ2-1	NA	TRBD2	CASSLRGTRAYNEQFF	TGCGCCAGCAGCTTAAGGGGGACTAGAGCATACAATGAGCAGTTCTTC
TRBV25-1	TRBJ1-2	once	NA	CASSEGGSGYTF	TGTGCCAGCAGTGAAGGAGGGAGCGGCTACACCTTC
TRBV6-1	TRBJ2-5	NA	TRBD2	CASSDIGTSATQYF	TGTGCCAGCAGTGATATTGGGACTAGCGCCACCCAGTACTTC
TRBV7-2	TRBJ2-3	NA	NA	CASTYSNTDTQYF	TGTGCCAGCACCTACTCAAACACAGATACGCAGTATTTT
TRBV2	TRBJ1-1	once	NA	CASSEADRGTRAFF	TGTGCCAGCAGTGAAGCGGATAGGGGGACTAGAGCTTTCTTT
TRBV5-1	TRBJ1-1	NA	NA	CASSRTANTEAFF	TGCGCCAGCAGCCGAACAGCGAACACTGAAGCTTTCTTT